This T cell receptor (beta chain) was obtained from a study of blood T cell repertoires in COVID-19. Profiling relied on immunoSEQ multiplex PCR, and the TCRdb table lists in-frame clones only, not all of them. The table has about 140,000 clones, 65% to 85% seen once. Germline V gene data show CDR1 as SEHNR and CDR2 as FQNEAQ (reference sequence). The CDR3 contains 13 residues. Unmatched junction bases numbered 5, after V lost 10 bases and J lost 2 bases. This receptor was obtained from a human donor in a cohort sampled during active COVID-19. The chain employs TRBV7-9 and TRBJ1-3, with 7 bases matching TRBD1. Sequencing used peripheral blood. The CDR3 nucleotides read TGTGCCAACAGGGGAGGGACTGGAAACACCATATATTTT. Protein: CANRGGTGNTIYF.